This T cell receptor beta chain was retrieved from a study of cytomegalovirus exposure and HLA in healthy donors. Overall study results and limits: Rare TCR sequences dominated, though some public TCRs recurred in many donors.

The donors were part of the validation cohort, which consisted of more than 90 subjects and was separate from the first cohort of 600 to 850 subjects. Comment on this clone: What it binds is unknown.

Germline V gives CDR1 MNHEY, CDR2 SVGAGI. The CDR3 totals 15 residues. The V and J ends lost 6 bases and 7 bases respectively, with 21 bases between them. Repertoires were generated with immunoSEQ multiplex PCR, while TCRdb's copy carries only in-frame clones and drops some. The profile shows 150,000 to 200,000 clones, about 96% of them singletons. The V gene is TRBV6-5, the J gene TRBJ1-2; perhaps TRBD1 as D (6 bases). Sequencing was done on a sample of PBMCs. The clonotype originates from a woman between 18 and 30 years old in good health and CMV-seronegative. DNA for the CDR3: TGTGCCAGCAGCCTGGACGGGACAATGACGGGTGGCTACACCTTC. Amino acids: CASSLDGTMTGGYTF.